These T cell receptor beta chains were read from a single sample in a study of vaccination effects on CD4 cells after COVID-19. For these receptors, no antigen is known. Assay used: immunoSEQ multiplex PCR; TCRdb lists only in-frame clones, some missing. The table has approximately 30,000 clones, 75% seen once. The sample in question was CD4+ T cells from PBMCs cultured without peptide, obtained after COVID-19 vaccination. Receptors were obtained from a human donor who had a prior SARS-CoV-2 infection. Both conserved end residues are part of each CDR3. A D gene is named only where the DNA matches it firmly. The size field is filled for only some rows; it gives once, few, many or a size class.

DNA | CDR3 | size | J | D | V
TGTGCTAGTGGTTTGCAAACCACCGGGACAGTCTACAATGAGCAGTTCTTC | CASGLQTTGTVYNEQFF | - | TRBJ2-1 | TRBD1 | TRBV12-5
TGTGCCAGCAGGGATAGGGGCGGGGCCACCTACGAGCAGTACTTC | CASRDRGGATYEQYF | - | TRBJ2-7 | - | TRBV27
TGTGCCAGCAGCTTGGCCGCCAGGGACTATGGCTACACCTTC | CASSLAARDYGYTF | few | TRBJ1-2 | - | TRBV5-4
TGCGCCAGCAGCTTGGATCCGGGGCAGAATTCACCCCTCCACTTT | CASSLDPGQNSPLHF | - | TRBJ1-6 | - | TRBV5-1
TGTGCCTGGAGTCCGCCCTCCACAGGGGACGAGCAGTACTTC | CAWSPPSTGDEQYF | - | TRBJ2-7 | TRBD1 | TRBV30
TGTGCCAGTAGTATATTAGGGGGGGCTGGCGGGGAGCTGTTTTTT | CASSILGGAGGELFF | - | TRBJ2-2 | - | TRBV19
TGCGCCAGCAGGATCGTGCTGAGCTCCTACGAGCAGTACTTC | CASRIVLSSYEQYF | once | TRBJ2-7 | - | TRBV5-1
TGTGCTAGTGGTAAACAGGGAGGGTACGAGCAGTACTTC | CASGKQGGYEQYF | few | TRBJ2-7 | - | TRBV12-5
TGTGCCAGCAGCTCCGGTCACCGGGACTCGAGAGACACAGATACGCAGTATTTT | CASSSGHRDSRDTDTQYF | - | TRBJ2-3 | - | TRBV11-2
TGTGCCAGCAGCTTAACCTCAACTAATGAAAAACTGTTTTTT | CASSLTSTNEKLFF | - | TRBJ1-4 | - | TRBV11-3
TGTGCCAGTAGTCGACCGGGCTCTGGAAACACCATATATTTT | CASSRPGSGNTIYF | - | TRBJ1-3 | - | TRBV19
TGTGCCAGCAGCTCCCGGACAGATGGCTACACCTTC | CASSSRTDGYTF | - | TRBJ1-2 | - | TRBV5-6
TGTGCTAGCAGCCGGGACTATAATTCACCCCTCCACTTT | CASSRDYNSPLHF | - | TRBJ1-6 | - | TRBV7-7
TGTGCCAGCAGCTTAAGGGCTTGGGCGTCGACTAGCGCCTTCTACGAGCAGTACTTC | CASSLRAWASTSAFYEQYF | - | TRBJ2-7 | TRBD2 | TRBV7-8
TGTGCCAGCAGCCAAAGACTAGGTAGCACAGATACGCAGTATTTT | CASSQRLGSTDTQYF | - | TRBJ2-3 | - | TRBV3-1/TRBV3-2
TGTGCCAGCAGCTTACTCCTAGCGGGAACAACGGACTACAATGAGCAGTTCTTC | CASSLLLAGTTDYNEQFF | - | TRBJ2-1 | TRBD2 | TRBV11-2
TGTGCCAGCAGCGACAGGGATAATTCACCCCTCCACTTT | CASSDRDNSPLHF | - | TRBJ1-6 | TRBD1 | TRBV7-3
TGTGCCATCAGTGGTACCGGGACAGGGGACACTAGCTCCTACGAGCAGTACTTC | CAISGTGTGDTSSYEQYF | - | TRBJ2-7 | TRBD1 | TRBV10-3
TGTGCCTGGAGTGGCCAGTTTAACTATGGCTACACCTTC | CAWSGQFNYGYTF | few | TRBJ1-2 | - | TRBV30
TGTGCCAGCAGCACTAGTCGAGTATCTGAAGCTTTCTTT | CASSTSRVSEAFF | - | TRBJ1-1 | - | TRBV11-2
TGTGCCAGCAGCTTGGGTAGCGGGGCGCTCCAAGAGACCCAGTACTTC | CASSLGSGALQETQYF | once | TRBJ2-5 | TRBD2 | TRBV5-8
TGTGCCAGCAGTTACACAGCGGGAGCGTCCTACGAGCAGTACTTC | CASSYTAGASYEQYF | - | TRBJ2-7 | TRBD2 | TRBV6-5
TGTGCCAGCTCACCAGCTGGGGGACCGAACACTGAAGCTTTCTTT | CASSPAGGPNTEAFF | - | TRBJ1-1 | - | TRBV18
TGTGCCAGTAGTATTAGGGGGGGTGGGGCTGGCTACACCTTC | CASSIRGGGAGYTF | - | TRBJ1-2 | - | TRBV19
TGTGCCAGCAGTGACAGGTATAATTCACCCCTCCACTTT | CASSDRYNSPLHF | - | TRBJ1-6 | - | TRBV6-1
TGTGCCAGCAGTGAGGGAGCGAAGTCCTACGAGCAGTACTTC | CASSEGAKSYEQYF | - | TRBJ2-7 | - | TRBV2
TGTGCCAGCAGCCCAGACAGGGTTCTGGGCGAGCAGTACTTC | CASSPDRVLGEQYF | - | TRBJ2-7 | TRBD1 | TRBV7-8
TGTGCCAGCAGCCAAGAGTTTGACAGACGCCAAGAGACCCAGTACTTC | CASSQEFDRRQETQYF | - | TRBJ2-5 | - | TRBV3-1/TRBV3-2
TGTGCCAGCAGCAAGGAGATGAGCGGGGCGAAAGAGACCCAGTACTTC | CASSKEMSGAKETQYF | - | TRBJ2-5 | TRBD2 | TRBV11-2
TGTGCCAGCAGCTTAGGGACAGGGGGCACCGGGGAGCTGTTTTTT | CASSLGTGGTGELFF | - | TRBJ2-2 | TRBD1 | TRBV11-3
TGTGCCAGCAGCCAACCGGGACAGTCTTACTATGGCTACACCTTC | CASSQPGQSYYGYTF | - | TRBJ1-2 | TRBD1 | TRBV3-1/TRBV3-2
TGTGCCAGCAGTGAAAGGACAGAGCGTCAGCCCCAGCATTTT | CASSERTERQPQHF | - | TRBJ1-5 | - | TRBV2
TGTGCCAGAAGCTTGGTGGGACTAGCGCCACCTCTAGCCAAAAACATTCAGTACTTC | CARSLVGLAPPLAKNIQYF | - | TRBJ2-4 | TRBD2 | TRBV5-3
TGTGCCAGCAGCGTAGCATCGGGAAACACCATATATTTT | CASSVASGNTIYF | - | TRBJ1-3 | - | TRBV9
TGTGCCAGCAGTCCCCCACAGGGGAGCGAGCAGTACTTC | CASSPPQGSEQYF | - | TRBJ2-7 | TRBD1 | TRBV28
TGTGCCAGTGGAGGTGGAAAACTGTTTTTT | CASGGGKLFF | few | TRBJ1-4 | - | TRBV2
TGTGCCAGCAGCTTGGGACTCAGCTCTGGAAACACCATATATTTT | CASSLGLSSGNTIYF | few | TRBJ1-3 | - | TRBV7-2
TGTGCCAGCAGCGGGGCAGGGTACGAGCAGTACTTC | CASSGAGYEQYF | - | TRBJ2-7 | - | TRBV6-6
TGTGCCAGCAGCGTAGGGGGACAGAACACTGAAGCTTTCTTT | CASSVGGQNTEAFF | - | TRBJ1-1 | - | TRBV9
TGCGCCAGCAGCCAAGAGGTCCGGTTGGACTACAATGAGCAGTTCTTC | CASSQEVRLDYNEQFF | - | TRBJ2-1 | - | TRBV4-1
TGTGCCACCAGCAGAGGGGCATTTGACACTGAAGCTTTCTTT | CATSRGAFDTEAFF | - | TRBJ1-1 | - | TRBV15
TGTGCCAGCTCACCCACGGAGGGGGAGCTGTTTTTT | CASSPTEGELFF | - | TRBJ2-2 | - | TRBV18
TGTGCCAGCAATCGACAGGGGGCGGGAGAGCAGTACTTC | CASNRQGAGEQYF | few | TRBJ2-7 | TRBD1 | TRBV2
TGTGCCAGCAGTGCGCGATTTGAATCACCCCTCCACTTT | CASSARFESPLHF | few | TRBJ1-6 | - | TRBV12-3/TRBV12-4
TGTGCCAGCAGCTTAACGGGGGCCACCTACGACAATGAGCAGTTCTTC | CASSLTGATYDNEQFF | few | TRBJ2-1 | - | TRBV7-3
TGTGCCACCAGCAGAGATCTAAGGGGGGCTAACTATGGCTACACCTTC | CATSRDLRGANYGYTF | - | TRBJ1-2 | - | TRBV15
TGTGCCAGTAGTATTTATCGTGCAGGGAGTAATCAGCCCCAGCATTTT | CASSIYRAGSNQPQHF | - | TRBJ1-5 | - | TRBV19
TGTGCCAGCAGCTTAGGCGAAGCGAGAGGGCTTGGCTACACCTTC | CASSLGEARGLGYTF | - | TRBJ1-2 | - | TRBV7-2
TGCGCCAGCAGCTTGGCGGGGGGGGAGACCCAGTACTTC | CASSLAGGETQYF | few | TRBJ2-5 | TRBD2 | TRBV5-1
TGCGCCAGCAGCTTGGGTCGGGGGGGCCTTTACGAGCAGTACTTC | CASSLGRGGLYEQYF | few | TRBJ2-7 | TRBD2 | TRBV5-1
TGTGCCATCACCCGAGAACAGGGAACTGGTTATGGCTACACCTTC | CAITREQGTGYGYTF | - | TRBJ1-2 | - | TRBV10-3
TGTGCCACCAGCAGAGTAGGGGGCAGTTACGAGCAGTACTTC | CATSRVGGSYEQYF | - | TRBJ2-7 | TRBD1 | TRBV15
TGCGCCAGCAGCCTCGGGGACAGGAGCTCCCGGTCCGGAAATTCACCCCTCCACTTT | CASSLGDRSSRSGNSPLHF | once | TRBJ1-6 | TRBD1 | TRBV5-1
TGCGCCAGCAGTCAAGGTTTTACAGGGCTCTCCTATGGCTACACCTTC | CASSQGFTGLSYGYTF | - | TRBJ1-2 | - | TRBV23-1
TGTGCCAGCAGCAAGACAAATAGCGGGAGGGCCTCACTATATCCCGAGCAGTACTTC | CASSKTNSGRASLYPEQYF | few | TRBJ2-7 | TRBD2 | TRBV6-2/TRBV6-3